This TCR beta chain was observed in a study of PD-1 blockade in classical Hodgkin lymphoma. This clone showed up just once. Produced via immunoSEQ multiplex PCR; TCRdb's table is partial and in-frame only. This sample yields around 20,000 clones, of which more than 70% are seen a single time; roughly a fifth belongs to the top ten. Time point reported: cycle 4 day 1 (C4D1), after six to seven weeks of nivolumab. Following autologous stem cell transplantation, relapse occurred in every patient, and exposure to brentuximab vedotin varied. The clonotype was recovered from a human donor with classical Hodgkin lymphoma. The sequencing here drew on peripheral blood mononuclear cells (PBMCs), taken before the fourth cycle of nivolumab.

CDR3 in DNA: TGTGCCAGCAGTGCACCAGGGGGGAATCAGCCCCAGCATTTT. Encoded protein: CASSAPGGNQPQHF. The chain links TRBV28 to TRBJ1-5; 7 bases match TRBD1. Germline V CDR1 and CDR2: MDHEN, SYDVKM. V dropped 5 bases and J dropped 4; count of bases not matched to a gene: 5. CDR3 length equals 14 residues.